The following is a T cell receptor (beta chain) sequence with its context. The antigen is not known. The sample is drawn from a study of cytomegalovirus exposure and HLA in healthy donors. Study-level information: Early released data had roughly 81 million unique TCRs, all coming from HLA-typed donors. Ancestry clustering placed 81% of a few hundred genotyped donors in the Caucasian-associated cluster.

The PCR was carried out with 60 Vbeta primers and 13 Jbeta primers. Sequenced by immunoSEQ multiplex PCR; TCRdb stores in-frame clones only, minus some. The sample records around 140,000 clones, approximately 77% being singletons. Study results and caveats: Specificity of a few CMV-associated chains for CMV antigens was verified in vitro. In terms of immune exposure information, only CMV serostatus was available.

V lost 7 bases to trimming and J lost 3 bases; unmatched junction nucleotides: 6. The CDR3 is made up of 15 amino acids. Germline CDR1 SGDLS, CDR2 YYNGEE. V usage is TRBV9 and J usage is TRBJ2-2, with TRBD2 identical over 10 bases. Sequenced sample: PBMCs. This clonotype originated in a woman in her forties in good health and CMV-seronegative. CDR3 region: CASGQRGGHTGELFF. In nucleotides, the CDR3 is TGTGCCAGCGGACAGCGGGGGGGCCACACCGGGGAGCTGTTTTTT.